The clone carrying this TCR beta chain was picked up one time. This specimen includes other DNA sequences encoding the same CDR3. Each individual provided 1 to 8 samples (taken pretreatment and on-treatment). The source of the sample is a study of PD-L1 blockade in urothelial cancer. Study summary: Prior chemotherapy in patients spanned 0 to 3 regimens.

TCR analog templates of synthetic origin were spiked into each PCR. TCRdb's copy holds only in-frame clones and misses some; the assay was immunoSEQ multiplex PCR. The sample lists about 80,000 clones; 87% were seen once. J lost 4 bases, V lost 3 bases, and 6 bases had no gene match. This CDR3 has 15 amino acids. Looked up from germline, CDR1 is SGDLS and CDR2 is YYNGEE. Source: PBMCs, taken around atezolizumab (anti-PD-L1) treatment. The V gene is TRBV9, the J gene TRBJ2-2, with 7 positions matching TRBD1. The receptor was derived from a woman in her seventies with urothelial cancer. CDR3 region: CASSARQGPTGELFF. The CDR3 coding sequence is TGTGCCAGCAGCGCCAGACAGGGACCCACCGGGGAGCTGTTTTTT.